The 31 T cell receptor beta chains reported below all come from one sample, sequenced in a study of cytomegalovirus exposure and HLA in healthy donors. Amplification used 60 Vbeta primers and 13 Jbeta primers. Assay: immunoSEQ multiplex PCR; the TCRdb copy retains only in-frame clones and omits some. The sample gives 95,000 to 150,000 clones, around 74% of which show up once; 25% to 35% is in the top ten. Sequencing was performed on PBMCs. The receptors derive from a man in his fifties or sixties in good health and CMV-seropositive.

The chain couples TRBV28 to TRBJ2-6, with 7 nucleotides matching TRBD1. The CDR3 spans 18 residues. CDR1 is MDHEN, CDR2 SYDVKM, per germline. Trimming cost V 2 bases and J 0 bases; bases outside gene matches: 7. DNA of the CDR3: TGTGCCAGCAGTTTAAGACAGGGTGGAGGCTCTGGGGCCAACGTCCTGACTTTC. Amino acids: CASSLRQGGGSGANVLTF.

The chain has TRBV5-1 and TRBJ1-4; 7 nucleotides match TRBD1. After removal of 3 bases from V and 6 bases from J, the junction contained 14 bases not matched to a gene. Germline V gives CDR1 SGHRS, CDR2 YFSETQ. This CDR3 spans 17 amino acids. The CDR3 DNA follows: TGCGCCAGCAGCTCCCTCGCATCAGGGGGAAAGGATGAAAAACTGTTTTTT. This codes for CASSSLASGGKDEKLFF.

This clone was detected a few times. The J gene is TRBJ1-4, the V gene TRBV6-1; D might be TRBD1 (5 bases). Germline assignment: CDR1 MNHNS and CDR2 SASEGT. V gave up 6 bases and J gave up 3 bases, with 14 bases separating them. The CDR3 is 15 amino acids. For the CDR3, the DNA is TGTGCCAGCAGAGAACAACCAGGGTCTAATGAAAAACTGTTTTTT. Translation: CASREQPGSNEKLFF.

The chain has TRBV6-4 and TRBJ2-1; 7 positions match TRBD2. This CDR3 spans 14 amino acids. V lost 6 bases, J lost 8 bases, and 10 bases stayed unmatched. Germline V CDR1 and CDR2: MRHNA, SNTAGT. The CDR3, as DNA: TGTGCCAGCAGACACCGGGACTACGTCGATGAGCAGTTCTTC. Its translation is CASRHRDYVDEQFF.

The V call is TRBV4-1, the J call TRBJ2-1, with 15 bases lining up with TRBD2. From germline, CDR1 is MGHRA and CDR2 YSYEKL. This CDR3 has 17 amino acids. V trimming: 1 base; J trimming: 7 bases; junction bases outside the gene matches: 5. CDR3 DNA: TGCGCCAGCAGCCAAGGGACTAGCGGGAGGGCCTGGAATGAGCAGTTCTTC. This encodes CASSQGTSGRAWNEQFF.

The chain is built from TRBV10-3 and TRBJ2-3; 8 nucleotides line up with TRBD2. Per germline, CDR1 ENHRY and CDR2 SYGVKD. This CDR3 has 16 amino acids. Trimming removed 3 bases from V and 4 bases from J; junction bases left unmatched: 9. The CDR3 bases are TGTGCCATCAGTGAAGGAGCGGGGGTTGGCCCAGATACGCAGTATTTT. This codes for CAISEGAGVGPDTQYF.

This chain connects TRBV18 to TRBJ1-5; D is uncertain. Between the trimmed V and J ends, which lost 2 bases and 3 bases, there was a span of 11 bases. CDR1 and CDR2 from the germline V gene are KGHSH and LQKENI. The CDR3 has 15 amino acids. CDR3: CASSPGPTVNQPQHF. CDR3 DNA sequence: TGTGCCAGCTCACCAGGGCCCACGGTCAATCAGCCCCAGCATTTT.

The chain is built from TRBV5-4 and TRBJ1-2, with 7 positions matching TRBD1. The ends lost 0 bases at V and 0 bases at J; junction bases unmatched: 11. The CDR3 sequence is 18 residues long. Germline assignment: CDR1 SGHNT and CDR2 YYREEE (reference sequence). The CDR3 DNA is TGTGCCAGCAGCTTGGATAGACAGGGAAGGAAAGCTAACTATGGCTACACCTTC. Its protein is CASSLDRQGRKANYGYTF.

This clone has a single count. The chain recombines TRBV15 with TRBJ2-1; TRBD1 agrees at 8 bases. Germline CDR1 reads LNHNV; CDR2 reads YYDKDF (reference sequence). J lost 2 bases, V lost 3 bases, and 6 bases had no gene match. The CDR3 runs to 16 residues. CDR3 loop: CATSRLSGGAYNEQFF. The DNA for the CDR3 is TGTGCCACCAGCAGGCTTTCAGGGGGCGCCTACAATGAGCAGTTCTTC.

This clone has more than one count but fewer than ten. The chain joins TRBV28 to TRBJ2-1, with TRBD2 identical over 13 bases. Germline-derived CDR1 and CDR2 are MDHEN and SYDVKM. J gave up 15 bases and V 5 bases, and 13 bases lay outside the gene matches. This CDR3 spans 15 amino acids. The CDR3 sequence is CASSPPKTTSGRSFF. CDR3 coding DNA: TGTGCCAGCAGTCCACCTAAGACGACTAGCGGGAGGTCGTTCTTC.

The J gene is TRBJ2-2, the V gene TRBV7-3, with D possibly being TRBD1 (5 bases). V was pared by 5 bases and J by 1 base, with 8 bases between. The CDR3 is 14 amino acids. The germline V gene has CDR1 SGHTA and CDR2 FQGTGA. This CDR3 is CASSEGQNTGELFF. CDR3 in DNA: TGTGCCAGCAGCGAAGGACAGAACACCGGGGAGCTGTTTTTT.

This sequence joins TRBV5-5 and TRBJ1-3; D unresolved. Germline V CDR1 and CDR2: SGHKS, YYEKEE (reference sequence). There are 13 residues in the CDR3. V shed 6 bases and J shed 9 bases, with 16 bases lying between them. CDR3 residues: CASILTSAGTIYF. CDR3 nucleotides: TGTGCCAGCATCCTTACTAGCGCGGGCACCATATATTTT. The whole variable domain, filled in from reference TRBV5-5 and TRBJ1-3, reads DAGVTQSPTHLIKTRGQQVTLRCSPISGHKSVSWYQQVLGQGPQFIFQYYEKEERGRGNFPDRFSARQFPNYSSELNVNALLLGDSALYLCASILTSAGTIYFGEGSWLTVV.

V is TRBV5-1 and J is TRBJ2-1, with TRBD1 matching 9 bases. Germline loops: CDR1 SGHRS, CDR2 YFSETQ. V was clipped by 6 bases and J by 6 bases; unmatched bases: 7. The CDR3 covers 14 residues. The CDR3 DNA reads TGCGCCAGCACTCATGGGACAGGGATCAATGAGCAGTTCTTC. Translating it yields CASTHGTGINEQFF.

The V call is TRBV27, the J call TRBJ2-7, with TRBD1 as a possible D gene (5 bases). The CDR3 loop spans 13 amino acids. Germline values: CDR1 MNHEY, CDR2 SMNVEV (reference sequence). With 6 bases removed from V and 0 bases from J, the gap between germline ends came to 9 bases. The CDR3 DNA follows: TGTGCCAGCAGAGGACATAGCTCCTACGAGCAGTACTTC. Translating gives CASRGHSSYEQYF.

A few counts support this clone. The chain couples TRBV15 to TRBJ1-6, with 8 bases identical to TRBD1. The germline V gene has CDR1 LNHNV and CDR2 YYDKDF (reference sequence). CDR3 length equals 16 residues. V was pared by 0 bases and J by 7 bases, with 5 bases of the junction left unmatched. CDR3 amino acids: CATSRDLTGGNSPLHF. The CDR3 coding sequence is TGTGCCACCAGCAGAGATCTAACAGGGGGGAATTCACCCCTCCACTTT.

The gene calls are TRBV5-1 and TRBJ2-3; TRBD2 matches at 13 bases. The germline V gene encodes CDR1 SGHRS and CDR2 YFSETQ. This CDR3 is 17 amino acids long. The ends lost 0 bases at V and 2 bases at J; junction bases unmatched: 3. CDR3 region: CASSLVGTSGTTDTQYF. CDR3 bases: TGCGCCAGCAGCTTGGTGGGGACTAGCGGGACCACAGATACGCAGTATTTT.

This clone has only one observation. This chain uses TRBV30 with TRBJ2-7, with D uncertain. Between the trimmed V and J ends, which lost 1 base and 6 bases, there was a span of 13 bases. Germline assignment: CDR1 GTSNPN and CDR2 SVGIG (reference sequence). CDR3 length: 13 residues. DNA for the CDR3: TGTGCCTGGAGTGGTCGCAGGTCTGTCGAGCAGTACTTC. This sequence encodes CAWSGRRSVEQYF.

The V gene is TRBV9, the J gene TRBJ2-1; D call uncertain. Trimming removed 2 bases at V and 7 bases at J, with 13 bases between. Per the germline V gene, CDR1 is SGDLS and CDR2 is YYNGEE. This CDR3 spans 14 amino acids. The CDR3 sequence is CASSVTHSDNEQFF. CDR3 nucleotides: TGTGCCAGCAGCGTGACTCACTCGGATAATGAGCAGTTCTTC. The variable domain in full, completed from reference TRBV9 and TRBJ2-1, reads DSGVTQTPKHLITATGQRVTLRCSPRSGDLSVYWYQQSLDQGLQFLIQYYNGEERAKGNILERFSAQQFPDLHSELNLSSLELGDSALYFCASSVTHSDNEQFFGPGTRLTVL.

Details on this clone: This CDR3 is also generated by other DNA sequences in the sample. The chain joins TRBV19 to TRBJ2-2; D might be TRBD2 (5 bases). CDR3 size: 15 residues. Deletions cut 9 bases from V and 0 bases from J, with 14 bases between. The V gene's germline CDR1 is LNHDA and CDR2 SQIVND (reference sequence). The CDR3 nucleotides are TGTGCCAGCTCAAAGCGGCAGCCGAACACCGGGGAGCTGTTTTTT. This translates into CASSKRQPNTGELFF.

This chain uses TRBV5-5 with TRBJ2-3; D not certain. Germline CDR1 reads SGHKS; CDR2 reads YYEKEE (reference sequence). V was trimmed by 7 bases and J by 0 bases, leaving 15 bases between them. The CDR3 is made up of 15 amino acids. CDR3 residues: CASLPAVHSTDTQYF. Here the CDR3 DNA reads TGTGCCAGCTTACCCGCGGTTCATAGCACAGATACGCAGTATTTT. Supplemented by reference TRBV5-5 and TRBJ2-3, the full variable domain reads DAGVTQSPTHLIKTRGQQVTLRCSPISGHKSVSWYQQVLGQGPQFIFQYYEKEERGRGNFPDRFSARQFPNYSSELNVNALLLGDSALYLCASLPAVHSTDTQYFGPGTRLTVL.

As to this clone: Mismatch with germline at one junction end may stem from a read error. CDR3 residues: CAWQLLDSKRHGYAF. CDR3 bases: TGTGCCTGGCAGCTTTTGGACAGCAAAAGGCATGGCTACGCCTTC. The chain links TRBV30 to TRBJ1-2; the D gene is possibly TRBD1 (6 bases). CDR3 size: 15 residues. From germline, CDR1 is GTSNPN and CDR2 SVGIG (reference sequence). The full variable domain, its missing parts supplied by reference TRBV30 and TRBJ1-2, is SQTIHQWPATLVQPVGSPLSLECTVEGTSNPNLYWYRQAAGRGLQLLFYSVGIGQISSEVPQNLSASRPQDRQFILSSKKLLLSDSGFYLCAWQLLDSKRHGYAFGSGTRLTVV.

The genes are TRBV2 and TRBJ2-2; 7 bases align to TRBD2. After removal of 6 bases from V and 2 bases from J, the junction contained 6 bases not matched to a gene. The CDR3 totals 15 residues. The germline CDR1 and CDR2 sequences are SNHLY and FYNNEI. CDR3 coding DNA: TGTGCCAGCAGGGGCCCGGGGGGAAACACCGGGGAGCTGTTTTTT. It codes for CASRGPGGNTGELFF.

The chain recombines TRBV10-3 with TRBJ1-4, with no clear D. V was trimmed by 0 bases and J by 6 bases, leaving 8 bases between them. The CDR3 length is 14 residues. CDR1 is ENHRY and CDR2 is SYGVKD in the germline V gene. This CDR3 is CAISESSSDEKLFF. The CDR3 DNA is TGTGCCATCAGTGAGTCGAGTTCCGATGAAAAACTGTTTTTT.

The V gene is TRBV6-1, the J gene TRBJ2-1, with TRBD1 identical over 7 bases. Looked up from germline, CDR1 is MNHNS and CDR2 is SASEGT. The V gene end was trimmed by 2 bases and the J gene end by 7 bases; junction bases not matched to a gene: 14. The CDR3 covers 17 residues. The CDR3 here is CASSEPLPSTGKNEQFF. The CDR3 DNA sequence: TGTGCCAGCAGTGAACCGTTACCGTCGACAGGGAAGAATGAGCAGTTCTTC.

CDR3 sequence (DNA): TGTGCCAGCAGTATGGGACAGGGGTCCGAGCAGTACTTC. It specifies CASSMGQGSEQYF. This chain joins TRBV7-3 and TRBJ2-7, with 10 bases lining up with TRBD1. The V gene's germline CDR1 is SGHTA and CDR2 FQGTGA. The CDR3 is 13 amino acids. Trimming at V came to 6 bases and at J to 6 bases, leaving 5 bases not matched to a gene.

The genes are TRBV5-1 and TRBJ2-1, with D maybe TRBD2 (5 bases). This CDR3 comprises 16 residues. Between the trimmed V and J ends, which lost 2 bases and 0 bases, there was a span of 12 bases. Germline V lookup: CDR1 SGHRS, CDR2 YFSETQ. The CDR3 reads CASSFRFGSSYNEQFF. As DNA, the CDR3 is TGCGCCAGCAGCTTCCGTTTTGGGAGCTCCTACAATGAGCAGTTCTTC.

This clone showed up just a few times. This chain connects TRBV25-1 to TRBJ1-3; D gene uncertain. Germline V lookup: CDR1 MGHDK, CDR2 SYGVNS. Between the trimmed V and J ends, which lost 1 base and 7 bases, there was a span of 5 bases. The CDR3 sequence is 12 residues long. CDR3 DNA sequence: TGTGCCAGCAGTGAATTCGGTAACACCATATATTTT. The encoded protein is CASSEFGNTIYF.

The CDR3 sequence: CSVDPPSGRYNEQFF. The CDR3 DNA is TGCAGCGTTGACCCCCCTAGCGGGAGATACAATGAGCAGTTCTTC. The chain has TRBV29-1 and TRBJ2-1; TRBD2 agrees at 10 bases. Per germline, CDR1 SQVTM and CDR2 ANQGSEA. The CDR3 is 15 amino acids. J lost 4 bases, V lost 3 bases, and 6 bases had no gene match.

The rearrangement uses TRBV27 and TRBJ1-3; D not resolved. With 3 bases removed from V and 0 bases from J, the gap between germline ends came to 6 bases. Germline V gene sequence: CDR1 MNHEY, CDR2 SMNVEV (reference sequence). The CDR3 extends over 14 amino acids. The CDR3 is CASSFRNSGNTIYF. Here the CDR3 DNA reads TGTGCCAGCAGTTTCAGAAACTCTGGAAACACCATATATTTT.

The chain recombines TRBV27 with TRBJ2-7; TRBD1 might be the D (5 bases). Germline V gene data show CDR1 as MNHEY and CDR2 as SMNVEV (reference sequence). Deletions cut 3 bases from V and 0 bases from J, with 18 bases between. The CDR3 sequence is 17 residues long. The CDR3 nucleotides read TGTGCCAGCAGTTTTGGGGTTGGCAGGGCAAGCTCCTACGAGCAGTACTTC. Residues: CASSFGVGRASSYEQYF.

This rearrangement joins TRBV5-1 to TRBJ2-2, with 7 positions matching TRBD2. Germline V gene sequence: CDR1 SGHRS, CDR2 YFSETQ. V trimming: 4 bases; J trimming: 1 base; junction bases outside the gene matches: 4. CDR3 length: 15 residues. The CDR3 sequence: CASSKGLENTGELFF. The CDR3 region has the DNA TGCGCCAGCAGCAAAGGACTAGAGAACACCGGGGAGCTGTTTTTT.